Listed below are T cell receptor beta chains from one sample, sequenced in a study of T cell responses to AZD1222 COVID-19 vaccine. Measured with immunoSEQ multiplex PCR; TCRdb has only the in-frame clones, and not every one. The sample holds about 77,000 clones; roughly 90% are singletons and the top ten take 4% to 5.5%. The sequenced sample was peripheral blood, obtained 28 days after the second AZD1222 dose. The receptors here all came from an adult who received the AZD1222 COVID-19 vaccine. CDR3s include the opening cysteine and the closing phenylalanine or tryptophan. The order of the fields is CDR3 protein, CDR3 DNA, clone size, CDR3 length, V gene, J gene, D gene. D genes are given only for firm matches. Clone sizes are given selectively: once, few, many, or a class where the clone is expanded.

CASSLEQGHGYTF	TGTGCCAGCAGCTTGGAACAGGGGCACGGCTACACCTTC	.	13	TRBV5-4	TRBJ1-2	TRBD1
CASSHRTGGVSNYEQYF	TGTGCCAGCAGCCACCGGACAGGGGGCGTGAGTAATTACGAGCAGTACTTC	.	17	TRBV3-1/TRBV3-2	TRBJ2-7	TRBD1
CASSPQVDQPQHF	TGTGCCAGTAGTCCCCAGGTCGATCAGCCCCAGCATTTT	.	13	TRBV19	TRBJ1-5	.
CASSPREDMNTEAFF	TGTGCCAGCTCACCACGCGAGGACATGAACACTGAAGCTTTCTTT	.	15	TRBV18	TRBJ1-1	.
CAWSVSANTEAFF	TGTGCCTGGAGTGTGTCTGCGAACACTGAAGCTTTCTTT	.	13	TRBV30	TRBJ1-1	.
CASSVALGGQAEAFF	TGTGCCAGCAGCGTAGCCCTGGGGGGGCAGGCTGAAGCTTTCTTT	few	15	TRBV9	TRBJ1-1	.
CASSPGPWGNTEAFF	TGTGCCAGTAGTCCCGGGCCCTGGGGGAACACTGAAGCTTTCTTT	.	15	TRBV19	TRBJ1-1	.
CASSLAGNSGNTIYF	TGTGCCAGCAGCTTAGCAGGCAACTCTGGAAACACCATATATTTT	.	15	TRBV11-3	TRBJ1-3	.
CASSMGRDTRTEAFF	TGTGCCAGTAGTATGGGCCGGGATACGAGAACTGAAGCTTTCTTT	.	15	TRBV19	TRBJ1-1	.
CASSTGTGYEQYF	TGTGCCAGCAGTACAGGGACAGGCTACGAGCAGTACTTC	.	13	TRBV27	TRBJ2-7	TRBD1
CASSPGGGGETQYF	TGTGCCAGCAGCCCTGGAGGGGGGGGAGAGACCCAGTACTTC	.	14	TRBV5-4	TRBJ2-5	.
CASSLEGVIRNEQFF	TGTGCCAGCAGCTTAGAAGGGGTCATCAGGAATGAGCAGTTCTTC	.	15	TRBV11-2	TRBJ2-1	.
CASREGAGTGYQPQHF	TGCGCCAGCAGAGAAGGAGCCGGGACAGGGTATCAGCCCCAGCATTTT	.	16	TRBV5-1	TRBJ1-5	TRBD1
CASSQDTARGVYGYTF	TGCGCCAGCAGCCAAGATACCGCTAGGGGGGTCTATGGCTACACCTTC	.	16	TRBV4-3	TRBJ1-2	.
CASKGATDTQYF	TGCGCCAGCAAGGGGGCAACAGATACGCAGTATTTT	.	12	TRBV5-1	TRBJ2-3	TRBD1
CASSPLLAGEGTDTQYF	TGTGCCAGCAGTCCCCTTCTAGCGGGAGAAGGTACAGATACGCAGTATTTT	.	17	TRBV27	TRBJ2-3	TRBD2
CASSQDGQRTQPQHF	TGTGCCAGCAGCCAAGATGGACAGCGGACTCAGCCCCAGCATTTT	few	15	TRBV4-2	TRBJ1-5	.
CASSEAGQPYNSPLHF	TGTGCCAGCAGTGAAGCGGGACAGCCGTATAATTCACCCCTCCACTTT	.	16	TRBV6-1	TRBJ1-6	TRBD1
CASRDRVGNTIYF	TGTGCCAGCAGAGACAGGGTGGGAAACACCATATATTTT	.	13	TRBV6-5	TRBJ1-3	TRBD1
CASSAGTVNTGELFF	TGTGCCAGTAGCGCCGGGACGGTGAACACCGGGGAGCTGTTTTTT	.	15	TRBV19	TRBJ2-2	.
CSVARSGANVLTF	TGCAGCGTTGCGAGGTCTGGGGCCAACGTCCTGACTTTC	.	13	TRBV29-1	TRBJ2-6	.
CASRELRGGRGEKLFF	TGTGCCAGCAGGGAACTACGAGGGGGGCGCGGTGAAAAACTGTTTTTT	.	16	TRBV27	TRBJ1-4	.
CASRDWGRQAFF	TGTGCCAGCAGGGATTGGGGGAGACAAGCTTTCTTT	few	12	TRBV6-6	TRBJ1-1	.
CASGGLNQPQHF	TGTGCCTCAGGGGGCTTAAATCAGCCCCAGCATTTT	.	12	TRBV30	TRBJ1-5	TRBD1
CASSPSAGVYEQYF	TGTGCCAGCAGCCCTTCAGCGGGAGTCTACGAGCAGTACTTC	.	14	TRBV5-4	TRBJ2-7	TRBD2
CASSPPTYATQMNTEAFF	TGTGCCAGCAGCCCCCCCACGTATGCGACCCAAATGAACACTGAAGCTTTCTTT	.	18	TRBV11-2	TRBJ1-1	.
CSVEGTYNEQFF	TGCAGCGTCGAAGGAACGTACAATGAGCAGTTCTTC	.	12	TRBV29-1	TRBJ2-1	.
CASSSVAGRTDTQYF	TGTGCCAGCAGTTCAGTAGCGGGACGAACAGATACGCAGTATTTT	.	15	TRBV6-4	TRBJ2-3	TRBD2
CASSTKDRGHEQYF	TGTGCCAGCAGCACGAAAGACAGGGGCCACGAGCAGTACTTC	.	14	TRBV21-1	TRBJ2-7	.
CASSEAAGGSYEQYF	TGTGCCAGCAGTGAGGCGGCAGGGGGCTCCTACGAGCAGTACTTC	.	15	TRBV2	TRBJ2-7	TRBD1
CASSYRHGYNEKLFF	TGTGCCAGCAGCTACCGCCACGGATATAATGAAAAACTGTTTTTT	.	15	TRBV7-9	TRBJ1-4	.
CASSVAQATNEKLFF	TGTGCCAGCAGCGTAGCACAGGCGACTAATGAAAAACTGTTTTTT	few	15	TRBV9	TRBJ1-4	.
CASSSYRFGQGAENTEAFF	TGTGCCAGTAGTTCCTATCGCTTCGGACAGGGGGCCGAAAACACTGAAGCTTTCTTT	.	19	TRBV19	TRBJ1-1	TRBD1
CASSMRTSGSNEQFF	TGTGCCAGCAGTATGCGGACTAGCGGGAGCAATGAGCAGTTCTTC	.	15	TRBV27	TRBJ2-1	TRBD2
CATSVIREYEQYF	TGTGCCACCAGTGTAATAAGGGAATACGAGCAGTACTTC	.	13	TRBV24-1	TRBJ2-7	.
CASSPSTTPDTQYF	TGTGCCAGCTCACCGTCGACGACCCCAGATACGCAGTATTTT	.	14	TRBV18	TRBJ2-3	.
CASSSLGTSNYGYTF	TGTGCCAGCAGTTCCCTCGGGACCTCCAACTATGGCTACACCTTC	.	15	TRBV6-5	TRBJ1-2	.
CASSQDRTVQTQYF	TGTGCCAGCAGCCAAGATCGGACCGTCCAGACCCAGTACTTC	.	14	TRBV3-1/TRBV3-2	TRBJ2-5	.
CASSHRQGASHEQYF	TGTGCCAGCAGCCACAGACAGGGGGCCTCCCACGAGCAGTACTTC	.	15	TRBV7-8	TRBJ2-7	TRBD1
CASSPVGGTYEQYF	TGTGCCAGTAGTCCGGTCGGGGGTACCTACGAGCAGTACTTC	.	14	TRBV19	TRBJ2-7	.
CASSSGHLNTEAFF	TGTGCCAGTAGTTCGGGACACCTGAACACTGAAGCTTTCTTT	.	14	TRBV19	TRBJ1-1	.
CASSLGRAGGPRETQYF	TGTGCCAGCAGCCTAGGAAGGGCGGGAGGGCCCCGAGAGACCCAGTACTTC	.	17	TRBV7-7	TRBJ2-5	TRBD2
CSVVLRSYEQYF	TGCAGCGTTGTCCTCCGGTCCTACGAGCAGTACTTC	.	12	TRBV29-1	TRBJ2-7	.
CAWGREYGYTF	TGTGCCTGGGGGAGAGAGTATGGCTACACCTTC	.	11	TRBV30	TRBJ1-2	.